The 27 T cell receptor beta chains below all came from one sample that was sequenced in a study of CD8+ T cells in alopecia areata. It was cDNA, reverse transcribed from extracted RNA, that served as the sequencing template. Data came from immunoSEQ multiplex PCR; TCRdb stores just in-frame clones and leaves some out. The repertoire holds more than 90,000 clones, with under 60% as singletons. Treatment reported: oral pan-JAK inhibitor, 5-10 mg twice daily. The starting material was CD8+ T cells sorted from blood, obtained at week 24, from a patient treated with tofacitinib. The origin of the receptors is a human donor with alopecia areata.

The chain combines TRBV5-5 with TRBJ2-1, with a possible D match to TRBD1 (5 bases). Germline-derived CDR1 and CDR2 are SGHKS and YYEKEE (reference sequence). The germline V and J ends were trimmed by 2 bases and 7 bases, with 16 bases remaining between them. The CDR3 length is 15 residues. In nucleotides, the CDR3 is TGTGCCAGCAGCTTAGATGTTGTGGGGCGTAATGAGCAGTTCTTC. Translation: CASSLDVVGRNEQFF.

This clone was seen a handful of times. This chain joins TRBV5-6 and TRBJ2-7, with D perhaps TRBD1 or TRBD2 (6 bases each). V was cut by 4 bases and J by 1 base, with 12 bases left in between. CDR3 size: 14 residues. Germline loops: CDR1 SGHDT, CDR2 YYEEEE. The CDR3 nucleotides read TGTGCCAGCAGCCATGAAGGGGGGTCCTACGAGCAGTACTTC. Protein sequence: CASSHEGGSYEQYF.

This clone has a handful of counts. This chain links TRBV10-3 with TRBJ2-7; D gene uncertain. Per the germline V gene, CDR1 is ENHRY and CDR2 is SYGVKD. This CDR3 has 12 amino acids. Trimming took 2 bases from V and 6 from J, leaving 8 bases between them. As DNA, the CDR3 is TGTGCCATCAGTGAGGACCGCCCCGAGCAGTACTTC. Its protein is CAISEDRPEQYF.

This clone was observed a few times. The chain uses TRBV2 and TRBJ2-7; D is ambiguous. Germline loops: CDR1 SNHLY, CDR2 FYNNEI. Trimming removed 5 bases at V and 0 bases at J, with 11 bases between. The CDR3 runs to 14 residues. The CDR3 region has the DNA TGTGCCAGCAGTCCCTGGGCAACCTCCTACGAGCAGTACTTC. This translates into CASSPWATSYEQYF.

This clone was counted once. The genes are TRBV27 and TRBJ2-7; 7 positions agree with TRBD1. Germline assignment: CDR1 MNHEY and CDR2 SMNVEV (reference sequence). The CDR3 has 13 residues. Trimming cost V 6 bases and J 3 bases; bases outside gene matches: 5. CDR3 DNA sequence: TGTGCCAGCAGCATCGGGACAGTCTACGAGCAGTACTTC. As protein: CASSIGTVYEQYF.

The count of this clone is one. The chain uses TRBV11-2 and TRBJ1-1; 7 bases map to TRBD1. The trim removed 5 bases at V and 5 bases at J, leaving 8 bases unmatched. The CDR3 has 14 residues. CDR1 and CDR2 from the germline V gene are SGHAT and FQNNGV. The CDR3 sequence: CASSVGQAGTEAFF. The DNA of the CDR3 is TGTGCCAGCAGCGTAGGACAGGCAGGGACTGAAGCTTTCTTT.

The chain employs TRBV6-6 and TRBJ2-3; maybe TRBD2 (6 bases). V was clipped by 6 bases and J by 1 base, with 17 bases between them. Germline V gene data show CDR1 as MNHNY and CDR2 as SVGAGI (reference sequence). The CDR3 covers 16 residues. The CDR3 is CASRSLLGGGTDTQYF. The CDR3 DNA reads as TGTGCCAGCAGATCTCTTTTGGGCGGGGGCACAGATACGCAGTATTTT.

Only one count was recorded for this clone. The rearrangement joins TRBV27 to TRBJ1-2; 7 bases agree with TRBD1. With 0 bases clipped from V and 4 bases from J, the junction kept 5 bases outside the gene matches. The CDR3 totals 15 residues. Germline V gives CDR1 MNHEY, CDR2 SMNVEV (reference sequence). CDR3 nucleotide sequence: TGTGCCAGCAGTTTATCGACAGGGATTGGCTATGGCTACACCTTC. Its translation is CASSLSTGIGYGYTF.

This chain connects TRBV27 to TRBJ2-1, with 7 bases matching TRBD1. This CDR3 region has 14 residues. Germline assignment: CDR1 MNHEY and CDR2 SMNVEV (reference sequence). V was pared by 2 bases and J by 5 bases, with 3 bases of the junction left unmatched. The CDR3: CASSLQGDHNEQFF. The CDR3 DNA reads TGTGCCAGCAGTTTACAGGGGGACCACAATGAGCAGTTCTTC.

This clone was recorded only once. The V gene is TRBV30, the J gene TRBJ2-3; either TRBD1 or TRBD2 may supply D (6 bases each). This CDR3 is 13 amino acids long. Trimming removed 0 bases at V and 10 bases at J, with 14 bases between. CDR1 and CDR2 (germline): GTSNPN, SVGIG (reference sequence). DNA of the CDR3: TGTGCCTGGAGTGTAATGACGGGGGCGGCGCAGTATTTT. Protein product: CAWSVMTGAAQYF.

V gene TRBV10-2 combines with J gene TRBJ2-1; maybe TRBD2 (6 bases). Germline assignment: CDR1 WSHSY and CDR2 SAAADI. This CDR3 is built from 13 residues. The V end lost 11 bases, the J end lost 3 bases, and 14 bases lay between the germline ends. The CDR3 sequence is CAVKGGIYNEQFF. DNA of the CDR3: TGCGCCGTTAAAGGCGGGATCTACAATGAGCAGTTCTTC.

The chain is built from TRBV5-1 and TRBJ2-5; D may be TRBD1 (5 bases). There are 15 residues in the CDR3. From germline, CDR1 is SGHRS and CDR2 YFSETQ. The V and J ends lost 4 bases and 4 bases respectively, with 17 bases between them. CDR3: CASSPGQSAPETQYF. DNA of the CDR3: TGCGCCAGCAGCCCCGGACAATCCGCCCCAGAGACCCAGTACTTC.

The chain links TRBV19 to TRBJ2-4; the match to TRBD1 covers 8 bases. CDR3 length: 16 amino acids. Per germline, CDR1 LNHDA and CDR2 SQIVND (reference sequence). V lost 5 bases to trimming and J lost 5 bases; unmatched junction nucleotides: 11. In DNA, the CDR3 is TGTGCCAGTAGTCATATCGGACAGGGCTATGAAAACATTCAGTACTTC. Translating it yields CASSHIGQGYENIQYF.

The J gene is TRBJ2-7, the V gene TRBV13; D is uncertain. Germline loops: CDR1 PRHDT, CDR2 FYEKMQ (reference sequence). The CDR3 has 13 amino acids. Trimming pared 5 bases from V and 0 bases from J, leaving 8 bases between. The CDR3 DNA is TGTGCCAGCAGCGTCGGACCCTCCTACGAGCAGTACTTC. Translating it yields CASSVGPSYEQYF. Together with reference TRBV13 and TRBJ2-7, the CDR3 gives the full variable domain: AAGVIQSPRHLIKEKRETATLKCYPIPRHDTVYWYQQGPGQDPQFLISFYEKMQSDKGSIPDRFSAQQFSDYHSELNMSSLELGDSALYFCASSVGPSYEQYFGPGTRLTVT.

V is TRBV4-1 and J is TRBJ2-7, with D unclear. This CDR3 contains 13 residues. V lost 0 bases, J lost 3 bases, and 6 bases lay in between. The germline V gene has CDR1 MGHRA and CDR2 YSYEKL. The CDR3 spells CASSQDRFYEQYF. The CDR3 bases are TGCGCCAGCAGCCAAGACAGATTCTACGAGCAGTACTTC.

J is TRBJ1-2 and V is TRBV7-9; TRBD1 matches at 7 bases. Unmatched junction bases numbered 9, after V lost 4 bases and J lost 4 bases. The CDR3 has 15 amino acids. Germline V gene data show CDR1 as SEHNR and CDR2 as FQNEAQ (reference sequence). The DNA for the CDR3 is TGTGCCAGCAGCTCACCTTTGACAGGGCTCTATGGCTACACCTTC. It translates to CASSSPLTGLYGYTF.

The chain links TRBV11-2 to TRBJ2-7; 8 bases match TRBD1. This CDR3 spans 19 amino acids. In germline, CDR1 is SGHAT, CDR2 FQNNGV. The trim removed 6 bases at V and 0 bases at J, leaving 19 bases unmatched. Written as DNA, the CDR3 is TGTGCCAGCAGAGGGTTGGGGCCAGGGGGCCGCCAGAGCTCCTACGAGCAGTACTTC. Amino acids: CASRGLGPGGRQSSYEQYF.

The chain recombines TRBV7-9 with TRBJ2-7; D could derive from TRBD1 or TRBD2 (5 bases each). CDR1 and CDR2 (germline): SEHNR, FQNEAQ (reference sequence). Trimming stripped 5 bases from V and 7 bases from J, with 18 bases between. This CDR3 has 14 residues. This CDR3 reads CASSKPGALWEQYF. The CDR3 coding sequence is TGTGCCAGCAGCAAACCCGGGGCTTTGTGGGAGCAGTACTTC.

The V call is TRBV29-1, the J call TRBJ1-2; D gene unclear. From germline, CDR1 is SQVTM and CDR2 ANQGSEA. The CDR3 totals 11 residues. The V and J ends lost 1 base and 5 bases respectively, with 5 bases between them. The CDR3 protein is CSVEGRYGYTF. CDR3 nucleotide sequence: TGCAGCGTTGAAGGGCGGTATGGCTACACCTTC.

This clone was recorded only once. The rearrangement uses TRBV6-5 and TRBJ2-7; 10 bases fit TRBD2. V lost 5 bases, J lost 1 base, and 2 bases stayed unmatched. Germline V gives CDR1 MNHEY, CDR2 SVGAGI. The CDR3 has 14 residues. CDR3 sequence (DNA): TGTGCCAGCAGTACTAGCGGGGAGTCCTACGAGCAGTACTTC. Translating it yields CASSTSGESYEQYF.

Points on this clone: This CDR3 is also generated by other DNA sequences in the sample. The rearrangement uses TRBV30 and TRBJ1-1, with a possible D match to TRBD1 (5 bases). Trimming shortened V by 5 bases and J by 2 bases, and 9 bases separated the two germline ends. This CDR3 spans 12 amino acids. Germline V gene data show CDR1 as GTSNPN and CDR2 as SVGIG (reference sequence). The CDR3 region has the DNA TGTGCCTGGGGGTGGGGCAACACTGAAGCTTTCTTT. It translates to CAWGWGNTEAFF.

This clone has just a few counts. The gene calls are TRBV29-1 and TRBJ1-1; the D is unclear. The V end was cut by 2 bases, the J end by 1 base, with 2 bases between. The CDR3 extends over 11 amino acids. The germline CDR1 and CDR2 sequences are SQVTM and ANQGSEA. CDR3 in amino acids: CSVEKNTEAFF. Written as DNA, the CDR3 is TGCAGCGTTGAAAAGAACACTGAAGCTTTCTTT.

The V gene is TRBV11-2, the J gene TRBJ1-6; D is possibly TRBD1 (5 bases). Germline V gene sequence: CDR1 SGHAT, CDR2 FQNNGV. CDR3 size: 13 residues. Trimming pared 8 bases from V and 12 bases from J, leaving 17 bases between. The CDR3 region has the DNA TGTGCCAGCTGCCCTACCGTGGGGGAACCCCTCCACTTT. This translates into CASCPTVGEPLHF.

The table lists this clone with a few counts. CDR3 in amino acids: CASSQKLGHTGELFF. In DNA, the CDR3 is TGCGCCAGCAGCCAAAAGTTAGGGCACACCGGGGAGCTGTTTTTT. The chain combines TRBV23-1 with TRBJ2-2; D ambiguous. TRBV23-1 is noted as an ORF with a role that remains uncertain. Trimming took off 6 bases at V and 3 bases at J, with 14 bases between the two ends. The length of the CDR3 is 15 residues.

J is TRBJ2-7 and V is TRBV30, with D tentatively TRBD2 (5 bases). The V gene lost 1 base and the J gene lost 7 bases, with 8 bases spanning the gap. CDR3 length equals 11 residues. CDR1 GTSNPN and CDR2 SVGIG come from the germline V gene (reference sequence). CDR3 amino acids: CAWSGGFEQYF. The DNA of the CDR3 is TGTGCCTGGAGTGGCGGGTTTGAGCAGTACTTC.

This clone was counted once. The chain carries TRBV27 and TRBJ1-5; D uncertain. The CDR3 is 13 amino acids. Trimming took off 6 bases at V and 7 bases at J, with 13 bases between the two ends. Germline CDR1 MNHEY, CDR2 SMNVEV (reference sequence). Here the CDR3 DNA reads TGTGCCAGCAGCCCCGACAAGGCCCAGCCCCAGCATTTT. Amino acid sequence: CASSPDKAQPQHF.

V is TRBV27 and J is TRBJ2-3, with no clear D. Germline V CDR1 and CDR2: MNHEY, SMNVEV (reference sequence). The ends were cut back, 6 bases at V and 0 bases at J, with 7 bases in the middle. CDR3 size: 13 residues. The CDR3 reads CASSHFSTDTQYF. The CDR3 region has the DNA TGTGCCAGCAGCCACTTCAGCACAGATACGCAGTATTTT.